The next 5 T cell receptor beta chains were all read from a single sample in a study of CD8 T cells in Susac syndrome. With random hexamers, 0.5 to 1 ug RNA was reverse transcribed. MiXCR, applied by TCRdb to the immunoSEQ multiplex PCR reads, yields one record per CDR3 protein. The sample shows more than 150,000 distinct CDR3 sequences, approximately 95% of them seen only once. Sample: CD4+ T cells from PBMCs. These receptors were taken from a human donor with Susac syndrome.

The CDR3 DNA reads as TGTGCTAGTGGTTCTCAGTACAATGAGCAGTTCTTC. It is translated as CASGSQYNEQFF. The chain is built from TRBV12-5 and TRBJ2-1; D is ambiguous. This CDR3 has 12 amino acids. Trimming pared 4 bases from V and 4 bases from J, leaving 5 bases between. CDR1 and CDR2 (germline): LGHNT, FRNRAP.

This clonotype was found a few times. J is TRBJ1-2 and V is TRBV24-1, with D possibly being TRBD1 (6 bases). Trimming shortened V by 4 bases and J by 4 bases, and 6 bases separated the two germline ends. Per germline, CDR1 KGHDR and CDR2 SFDVKD. CDR3 length: 12 amino acids. CDR3 loop: CATSETGYGYTF. The CDR3 nucleotides read TGTGCCACCAGTGAGACAGGCTATGGCTACACCTTC.

V and J are TRBV29-1 and TRBJ2-5; no clear D gene. The V and J ends lost 7 bases and 7 bases respectively, with 13 bases between them. This CDR3 is 11 amino acids long. Germline values: CDR1 SQVTM, CDR2 ANQGSEA. CDR3 amino acids: CSAGSLWTQYF. In nucleotides, the CDR3 is TGCAGCGCTGGGTCCCTCTGGACCCAGTACTTC.

The chain employs TRBV19 and TRBJ2-7; weak D call: TRBD2 (6 bases). Germline V CDR1 and CDR2: LNHDA, SQIVND (reference sequence). This CDR3 comprises 13 residues. Trimming took off 7 bases at V and 2 bases at J, with 12 bases between the two ends. The CDR3 nucleotides read TGTGCCAGTACCGGGAGTGGCGCCTACGAGCAGTACTTC. Its protein is CASTGSGAYEQYF.

In this sample, this clonotype turned up once. The chain links TRBV14 to TRBJ2-7, with TRBD1 matching over 7 bases. Germline V gene lookup returns CDR1 SGHDN and CDR2 FVKESK. The CDR3 contains 14 residues. Trimming cost V 4 bases and J 2 bases; bases outside gene matches: 5. This CDR3 is CASSRRQGAYEQYF. The CDR3 DNA is TGTGCCAGCAGCCGAAGACAGGGTGCCTACGAGCAGTACTTC.